This paragraph reports one TCR beta chain. Its antigen is unidentified. This specimen comes from a study of PD-1 blockade in classical Hodgkin lymphoma. There was relapse after autologous stem cell transplantation in every patient, and there was variation in brentuximab vedotin exposure. Study-wide points: Why the repertoires differ is still unclear, perhaps disease activity or prior therapy. It was reported that newly diagnosed patients had less baseline TCR diversity than healthy donors. Complete responders matched newly diagnosed patients in baseline diversity.

The CDR3 consists of 16 residues. The germline CDR1 and CDR2 sequences are SNHLY and FYNNEI. The V gene lost 6 bases and the J gene lost 4 bases, with 21 bases spanning the gap. Profiling relied on immunoSEQ multiplex PCR, and the TCRdb table lists in-frame clones only, not all of them. The sample lists more than 90,000 clones; around 89% were seen once. The sequenced sample was peripheral blood mononuclear cells (PBMCs), obtained before the second cycle of nivolumab. This TCR was recovered from a human donor with classical Hodgkin lymphoma. The chain has TRBV2 and TRBJ1-2; TRBD1 is a possible D gene (6 bases). The CDR3 sequence: CASSDKITGPPYGYTF. In nucleotides, the CDR3 is TGTGCCAGCAGCGACAAAATTACAGGGCCTCCCTATGGCTACACCTTC. Based on the CDR3 plus reference TRBV2 and TRBJ1-2, the full variable domain is EPEVTQTPSHQVTQMGQEVILRCVPISNHLYFYWYRQILGQKVEFLVSFYNNEISEKSEIFDDQFSVERPDGSNFTLKIRSTKLEDSAMYFCASSDKITGPPYGYTFGSGTRLTVV.